The clone carrying this T cell receptor (beta chain) was counted ten times or more. Its specificity is not known. This sample is drawn from a study of T-cell reconstitution after alpha-beta-depleted transplantation in children. Overall study results and limits: Newly produced T cells mostly provided counts and TCRbeta diversity after one year, as hyperexpanded clones declined.

V was pared by 6 bases and J by 2 bases, with 5 bases of the junction left unmatched. Germline CDR1 and CDR2: MNHEY and SMNVEV (reference sequence). The length of the CDR3 is 14 residues. Preparation of the TCRbeta library used unique molecular identifiers. One entry per CDR3 protein, called by TCRdb with MiXCR from the PCR reads. The table records approximately 500,000 distinct CDR3 sequences, over 9.5% of them present only once. This receptor was obtained from a child aged 2 to 10 with inherited bone marrow failure, due to receive a stem cell transplant. The specimen was PBMCs, collected before TCRalphabeta/CD19-depleted stem cell transplant. J is TRBJ2-3 and V is TRBV27; 7 nucleotides match TRBD1. CDR3: CASRETGITDTQYF. The CDR3 DNA follows: TGTGCCAGCAGAGAGACAGGGATCACAGATACGCAGTATTTT.